This T cell receptor beta chain was sequenced during a study of cytomegalovirus exposure and HLA in healthy donors. Trimming took 3 bases from V and 6 from J; bases not matched to a gene: 12. Germline V gene sequence: CDR1 SGHNT, CDR2 YYREEE (reference sequence). The CDR3 is 16 amino acids. A word on this clone: Its antigen is unidentified.

The PCR made use of 60 Vbeta and 13 Jbeta primers. Authors' analysis steps: A later analysis counted 65 million to 80 million unique TCR beta chains, roughly 11 million shared. Assay used: immunoSEQ multiplex PCR; TCRdb lists only in-frame clones, some missing. V, J and clone size are taken as reported in that table, and D and trimming were inferred from the DNA itself. The sample lists about 160,000 clones, roughly 70% occurring once. Study conclusions and caveats: The majority of TCR sequences were rare, yet some public TCRs appeared in many donors. Upon later analysis, TCR association rates were observed to vary by HLA locus, being highest for DRB1 and lowest for HLA-C. A later analysis found that most CMV-associated TCR beta chains appeared HLA-restricted.

This clonotype originated in a woman aged 50 to 60 in good health and CMV-seropositive. The V call is TRBV5-4, the J call TRBJ2-7; 10 bases align to TRBD1. Sample: PBMCs. The chain's CDR3 is CASSSPPGQGKGEQYF. CDR3 in DNA: TGTGCCAGCAGCTCTCCACCGGGACAGGGGAAAGGCGAGCAGTACTTC. The full variable domain, its missing parts supplied by reference TRBV5-4 and TRBJ2-7, is ETGVTQSPTHLIKTRGQQVTLRCSSQSGHNTVSWYQQALGQGPQFIFQYYREEENGRGNFPPRFSGLQFPNYSSELNVNALELDDSALYLCASSSPPGQGKGEQYFGPGTRLTVT.